This T cell receptor beta chain was found in a study of CD4 T cells in relation to SARS-CoV-2 and coronaviruses. Overall study context: After roughly 11 days of antigen culture, PBMC TCR beta CDR3s were sequenced. Regarding the study as a whole: Around two thirds of donors had memory CD4+ clonotypes crossrecognizing SARS-CoV-2 and common cold coronavirus spike.

The repertoire was sequenced with immunoSEQ multiplex PCR; TCRdb's copy has only in-frame clones and lacks some. Of approximately 20,000 clones in the sample, 77% were seen once. Before the COVID-19 pandemic, during about 2011-2019, CD4+ T cells were taken from unexposed donors. The cells were cultured for over eight days before CD4+ T cells were isolated. Each well had 2 million or so PBMCs in around 5% human AB serum with IL-2. Fresh IL-2 medium replaced half the medium on days 3 and 7. About this clone itself: Its cognate antigen is unknown.

Germline trimming cut 6 bases from V and 3 bases from J; bases unmatched to any gene: 10. The CDR3 is made up of 15 amino acids. Germline loops: CDR1 SNHLY, CDR2 FYNNEI. The sample comprised CD4+ T cells from PBMCs, cultured in vitro. The receptor comes from a human donor in good health. The J gene is TRBJ1-1, the V gene TRBV2, with 7 nucleotides matching TRBD1. This CDR3 reads CASRKGTAPDTEAFF. The CDR3 bases are TGTGCCAGCAGAAAAGGGACAGCGCCGGACACTGAAGCTTTCTTT.